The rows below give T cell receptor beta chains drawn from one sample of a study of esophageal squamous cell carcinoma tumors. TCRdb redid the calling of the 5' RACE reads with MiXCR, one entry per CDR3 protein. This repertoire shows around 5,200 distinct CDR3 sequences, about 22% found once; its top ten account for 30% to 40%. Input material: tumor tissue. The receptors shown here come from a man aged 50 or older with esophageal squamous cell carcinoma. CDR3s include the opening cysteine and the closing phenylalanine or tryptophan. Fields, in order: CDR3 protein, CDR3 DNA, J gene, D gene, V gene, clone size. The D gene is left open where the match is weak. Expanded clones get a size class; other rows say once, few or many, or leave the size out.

CASSLARGASGRNTQYF | TGTGCCAGCAGTTTAGCGCGTGGGGCTAGCGGGAGAAATACGCAGTATTTT | TRBJ2-3 | TRBD2 | TRBV12-3/TRBV12-4 | medium-sized
CASRNLGRGNEQFF | TGTGCCAGTAGGAATCTGGGCAGGGGCAATGAGCAGTTCTTC | TRBJ2-1 | . | TRBV19 | few
CASSSPGGGNYGYTF | TGTGCCAGCAGCTCCCCTGGTGGGGGGAACTATGGCTACACCTTC | TRBJ1-2 | . | TRBV28 | .
CASSASGLGVGTDTQYF | TGTGCCAGCAGCGCCTCGGGACTGGGGGTCGGAACAGATACGCAGTATTTT | TRBJ2-3 | . | TRBV6-5 | .
CASSSLRQHQETQYF | TGTGCCAGCAGCTCCCTCCGGCAGCATCAAGAGACCCAGTACTTC | TRBJ2-5 | . | TRBV11-2 | .
CATSDFSGRSYEQYF | TGTGCCACTTCAGATTTTAGCGGGCGATCATACGAGCAGTACTTC | TRBJ2-7 | TRBD2 | TRBV10-3 | few
CASKAAGAADTQYF | TGTGCCAGTAAGGCAGCGGGAGCAGCAGATACGCAGTATTTT | TRBJ2-3 | TRBD2 | TRBV19 | .
CSVEDTDTQYF | TGCAGCGTTGAAGACACAGATACGCAGTATTTT | TRBJ2-3 | . | TRBV29-1 | .
CASSYYRGEETQYF | TGTGCCAGCAGTTATTACAGGGGGGAAGAGACCCAGTACTTC | TRBJ2-5 | TRBD1 | TRBV6-5 | many
CASSLRDYPTDTQYF | TGTGCCAGCAGCTTGCGGGATTACCCCACAGATACGCAGTATTTT | TRBJ2-3 | . | TRBV5-5 | few
CASSRRTDWITDTQYF | TGTGCCAGCAGCCGGAGGACAGATTGGATCACAGATACGCAGTATTTT | TRBJ2-3 | . | TRBV6-7 | .
CASSLVLLSYEQYF | TGTGCCAGCAGCTTAGTTCTCCTCTCCTACGAGCAGTACTTC | TRBJ2-7 | . | TRBV7-8 | few
CASSSQGQGREQYF | TGTGCCAGCAGTTCCCAGGGACAGGGTCGAGAGCAGTACTTC | TRBJ2-7 | TRBD1 | TRBV28 | few
CASSRQREGPGELFF | TGTGCCAGCAGTCGGCAGCGGGAGGGACCCGGGGAGCTGTTTTTT | TRBJ2-2 | TRBD2 | TRBV12-3/TRBV12-4 | few
CASSQTSASNTGELFF | TGCGCCAGCAGCCAGACTAGCGCCTCGAACACCGGGGAGCTGTTTTTT | TRBJ2-2 | TRBD2 | TRBV5-1 | medium-sized
CASSTGGSYEQYF | TGTGCCAGCAGTACAGGGGGTTCATACGAGCAGTACTTC | TRBJ2-7 | TRBD1 | TRBV28 | .
CASSSTGRGGYTF | TGTGCCAGCAGTTCCACCGGGAGGGGAGGCTACACCTTC | TRBJ1-2 | . | TRBV12-3/TRBV12-4 | medium-sized
CASSFNRGFGNTIYF | TGTGCCAGCAGCTTCAACAGGGGGTTCGGAAACACCATATATTTT | TRBJ1-3 | TRBD1 | TRBV5-6 | few
CATSAPGMGRAYNEQFF | TGTGCCACCAGTGCCCCAGGGATGGGACGGGCCTACAATGAGCAGTTCTTC | TRBJ2-1 | . | TRBV24-1 | few
CSARDWRERTEAFF | TGCAGTGCTAGAGACTGGAGGGAAAGAACTGAAGCTTTCTTT | TRBJ1-1 | . | TRBV20-1 | .
CATSRVLTDTQYF | TGTGCCACCAGCAGAGTCCTGACAGATACGCAGTATTTT | TRBJ2-3 | . | TRBV15 | few
CASSHGDHEQYF | TGTGCCAGCAGCCATGGGGACCACGAGCAGTACTTC | TRBJ2-7 | . | TRBV7-9 | .
CATSRDWVGGYEQYF | TGTGCCACCAGCAGAGATTGGGTCGGGGGGTACGAGCAGTACTTC | TRBJ2-7 | TRBD2 | TRBV15 | .
CASSLQEIAEMFF | TGTGCCAGCAGCTTGCAAGAGATAGCGGAGATGTTTTTT | TRBJ2-2 | . | TRBV11-2 | .
CASSGAGGGNEQFF | TGTGCCAGCAGCGGGGCGGGAGGGGGGAATGAGCAGTTCTTC | TRBJ2-1 | TRBD2 | TRBV7-9 | medium-sized
CAIDAGGSSTDTQYF | TGTGCCATCGACGCGGGGGGGTCTAGCACAGATACGCAGTATTTT | TRBJ2-3 | TRBD2 | TRBV10-3 | .